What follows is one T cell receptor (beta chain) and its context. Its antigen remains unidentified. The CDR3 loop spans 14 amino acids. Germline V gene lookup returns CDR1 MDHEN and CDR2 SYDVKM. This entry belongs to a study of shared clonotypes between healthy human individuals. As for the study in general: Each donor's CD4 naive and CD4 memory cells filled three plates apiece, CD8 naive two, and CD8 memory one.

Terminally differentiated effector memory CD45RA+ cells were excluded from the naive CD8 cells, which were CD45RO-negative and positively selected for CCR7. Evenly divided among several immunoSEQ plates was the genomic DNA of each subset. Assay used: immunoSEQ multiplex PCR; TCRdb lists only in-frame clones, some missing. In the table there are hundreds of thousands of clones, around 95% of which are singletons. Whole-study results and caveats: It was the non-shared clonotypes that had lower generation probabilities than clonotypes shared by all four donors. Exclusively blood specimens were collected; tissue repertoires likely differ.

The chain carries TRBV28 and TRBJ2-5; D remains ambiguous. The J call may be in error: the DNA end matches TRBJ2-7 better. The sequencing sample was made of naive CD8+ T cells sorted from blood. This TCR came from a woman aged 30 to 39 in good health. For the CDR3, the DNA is TGTGCCAGCAGTTTTTGGGCCGCCCCCTACGAGCAGTACTTC. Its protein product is CASSFWAAPYEQYF.